These T cell receptor beta chains were read from a single sample in a study of OX40 agonist ivuxolimab in advanced cancers. TCRdb's table, derived via immunoSEQ multiplex PCR, lists solely in-frame clones and lacks some. The sample includes tens of thousands of clones, roughly 82% of them seen just once. The sequences come from CD4+ or CD8+ T cells sorted from blood, collected in a trial of the OX40 agonist ivuxolimab. Every receptor here comes from an adult with an advanced solid tumor such as melanoma, head and neck, liver or kidney cancer. Each CDR3 is given without its conserved first and last residue.

V gene	J gene	CDR3 protein
TRBV11-3	TRBJ2-3	ASSPRTSGGTSTDTQY
TRBV9	TRBJ2-1	ASSVVGGPYNEQF
TRBV18	TRBJ1-2	ASSSTEKGGYT
TRBV5-4	TRBJ2-5	ASSFGSETQY
TRBV27	TRBJ1-2	ASSFQDSVGGYT
TRBV11-3	TRBJ2-3	ASSTGLAGDATDTQY
TRBV5-8	TRBJ1-2	ASSLEGHNYGYT
TRBV7-2	TRBJ2-3	ASSWDTDTDTQY
TRBV27	TRBJ2-1	ASSPERGGPHNEQF
TRBV7-9	TRBJ1-2	ASSLSSGVNT
TRBV19	TRBJ1-3	ASSIDSSSGNTIY
TRBV4-1	TRBJ2-1	ASSQEQRGVESGQF
TRBV27	TRBJ2-7	ASSLRPQITYEQY
TRBV6-1	TRBJ2-3	ASTQRTGVTDTQY
TRBV19	TRBJ1-6	ASTETQAPISPLH
TRBV20-1	TRBJ1-2	SARENYGYT
TRBV10-3	TRBJ1-2	AIRRGNDRGEGYT
TRBV25-1	TRBJ2-7	ASSARTRGYEQY
TRBV5-8	TRBJ2-3	ASSLASRDTDTQY
TRBV12-5	TRBJ2-7	ASGPVILPHEQY
TRBV11-1	TRBJ2-2	ASSPPERLNTGELF
TRBV27	TRBJ1-2	ASRTTGGRVYGYT
TRBV2	TRBJ2-7	ASSEGVGGWREQY
TRBV6-5	TRBJ2-3	ASSATEPTDTQY
TRBV21-1	TRBJ2-1	ASSKGIAGYSGEQF
TRBV6-6	TRBJ1-2	ASSHLGGAALYGYT
TRBV7-8	TRBJ1-2	ASSLNWGTYGYT
TRBV20-1	TRBJ2-3	SAAWQHTQY
TRBV30	TRBJ2-2	AWVPGHHTGELF